What follows describes a single T cell receptor (beta chain). The record originates from a study of blood T cells in healthy people across ages. The extraction recovered at least 5.5 micrograms of total RNA per sample. Combining a sample-barcoded 5' primer with a J-beta primer mix, a second PCR ran for roughly 6 to 11 cycles. A 12-random-nucleotide template-switch adaptor tagged each cDNA molecule. Each CDR3 protein is one row after TCRdb ran MiXCR on the 5' RACE reads. Seen here are more than 650,000 distinct CDR3 sequences, 22% observed once, and the top ten hold 22%. V gave up 1 base and J gave up 5 bases; unmatched junction bases: 6. Germline CDR1 and CDR2: SEHNR and FQNEAQ (reference sequence). This CDR3 has 16 amino acids.

The chain combines TRBV7-9 with TRBJ2-3; 10 bases are a match to TRBD2. This receptor was identified in a man aged 65 to 79 in good health. Sequencing input: blood. As DNA, the CDR3 is TGTGCCAGCAGCTTAGGCGCTAGCGGGGGCCTAGATACGCAGTATTTT. Translated: CASSLGASGGLDTQYF. Using reference TRBV7-9 and TRBJ2-3 for the parts outside the CDR3, the full variable domain is DTGVSQNPRHKITKRGQNVTFRCDPISEHNRLYWYRQTLGQGPEFLTYFQNEAQLEKSRLLSDRFSAERPKGSFSTLEIQRTEQGDSAMYLCASSLGASGGLDTQYFGPGTRLTVL.